This T cell receptor beta chain came from a study of T cell responses to AZD1222 COVID-19 vaccine. The assay was immunoSEQ multiplex PCR, and TCRdb's table has in-frame clones only and misses some. Among tens of thousands of clones listed, roughly 88% were seen once. With regard to this clone: Antigen: not known.

Study-level results: Spike-specific TCR depth and breadth grew after two AZD1222 doses.

J gave up 5 bases and V 0 bases, and 5 bases lay outside the gene matches. The V gene's germline CDR1 is SGHNT and CDR2 YYREEE (reference sequence). The CDR3 spans 16 residues. The specimen comprised peripheral blood, sampled on day 0 of AZD1222 vaccination. The chain combines TRBV5-4 with TRBJ2-2, with 9 bases that match TRBD1. The sequence was collected from an adult in good health. The CDR3 DNA is TGTGCCAGCAGCTTGGAGGACAGGGGCCGAACCGGGGAGCTGTTTTTT. Its protein product is CASSLEDRGRTGELFF.